The T cell receptor (beta chain) under discussion was sequenced for a study of blood T cell repertoires in COVID-19. Study overall: Samples of COVID-19 (acute and convalescent) were obtained from the United States, Italy and Spain.

In the original processing: Amplification with reference gene primers provided the estimates of nucleated cell counts. Repertoires were generated with immunoSEQ multiplex PCR, while TCRdb's copy carries only in-frame clones and drops some. V, J and clone size are those of that table, while D and trimming were read from the DNA. The repertoire holds 27,000 or so clones, with about 86% as singletons. This clone occurred a few times. CDR1 is SGHRS and CDR2 is YFSETQ in the germline V gene. The CDR3 extends over 15 amino acids. Trimming took 1 base from V and 2 from J; bases not matched to a gene: 5. The sequence came from a human donor in a cohort sampled during active COVID-19. This chain joins TRBV5-1 and TRBJ2-7, with 8 bases identical to TRBD2. The sample comprised peripheral blood. The CDR3: CASSLNSGATYEQYF. The CDR3 DNA reads as TGCGCCAGCAGCTTGAATAGCGGGGCCACCTACGAGCAGTACTTC.